This entry describes one T cell receptor (beta chain). These data come from a study of blood T cell repertoires in COVID-19. Libraries were prepared by immunoSEQ multiplex PCR; TCRdb keeps only in-frame clonotypes and omits some of them. Of roughly 300,000 clones in the sample, over 75% were seen once. This CDR3 contains 17 residues. J lost 5 bases, V lost 0 bases, and 8 bases had no gene match. CDR1 and CDR2 from the germline V gene are LNHNV and YYDKDF (reference sequence). Sequencing input: PBMCs or T cells enriched from blood (not recorded which). The chain couples TRBV15 to TRBJ1-3; TRBD1 aligns across 9 bases. This TCR was sampled from a woman aged 25 to 45 who had recovered from COVID-19. The DNA for the CDR3 is TGTGCCACCAGCAGAGAGGGGACAGGGTGGTTGAGAAACACCATATATTTT. Encoded protein: CATSREGTGWLRNTIYF.